These 23 T cell receptor beta chains came from one sample sequenced in a study of OX40 agonist ivuxolimab in advanced cancers. The protocol used for the library was the immunoSEQ multiplex PCR assay. TCRdb obtained this table from immuneACCESS and retained in-frame rearrangements with V and J assigned. These tables miss some clones; where compared with another copy, unresolved V genes account for less than half of the shortfall, and the remainder is unexplained. The sample table holds about 90,000 clones, of which just over 90% were seen once. Less than 0.35% of the sample is held by the ten biggest clonotypes. Sample: CD4+ or CD8+ T cells sorted from blood, taken in a trial of the OX40 agonist ivuxolimab. Receptors originate from an adult with an advanced solid tumor such as melanoma, head and neck, liver or kidney cancer.

The V and J genes are TRBV7-2 and TRBJ2-5, with 14 bases lining up with TRBD2. V lost 4 bases, J lost 4 bases, and 5 bases stayed unmatched. The V gene's germline CDR1 is SGHTA and CDR2 FQGNSA. This CDR3 region has 16 residues. This CDR3 is CASSSGTSGRRETQYF. CDR3 in DNA: TGTGCCAGCAGCTCTGGGACTAGCGGGAGAAGAGAGACCCAGTACTTC.

J is TRBJ1-4 and V is TRBV7-2; 8 bases match TRBD1. Germline lookup yields CDR1 SGHTA and CDR2 FQGNSA. The V and J ends lost 5 bases and 6 bases, in that order; junction bases with no gene match: 8. The CDR3 contains 15 residues. The CDR3 nucleotides are TGTGCCAGCAGCCCAGACAGGGGATCTTATGAAAAACTGTTTTTT. As protein: CASSPDRGSYEKLFF.

This chain links TRBV11-1 with TRBJ1-1; tentative D call: TRBD1 (6 bases). Germline lookup yields CDR1 SGHAT and CDR2 FQDESV (reference sequence). Trimming cost V 1 base and J 3 bases, with 15 bases left between them. This CDR3 comprises 16 residues. This CDR3 is CASSLGPRGQDTEAFF. The CDR3 DNA is TGTGCCAGCAGCTTAGGCCCGCGGGGGCAGGACACTGAAGCTTTCTTT.

The V gene is TRBV5-4, the J gene TRBJ2-1, with D tentatively TRBD1 (5 bases). The CDR3 covers 13 residues. V was cut by 0 bases and J by 6 bases, with 7 bases left in between. Germline V gene lookup returns CDR1 SGHNT and CDR2 YYREEE (reference sequence). Written as DNA, the CDR3 is TGTGCCAGCAGCTTGGTTCAGGGCAATGAGCAGTTCTTC. Encoded protein: CASSLVQGNEQFF. Full variable domain (rest looked up from reference TRBV5-4 and TRBJ2-1): ETGVTQSPTHLIKTRGQQVTLRCSSQSGHNTVSWYQQALGQGPQFIFQYYREEENGRGNFPPRFSGLQFPNYSSELNVNALELDDSALYLCASSLVQGNEQFFGPGTRLTVL.

The genes are TRBV5-6 and TRBJ2-5, with D possibly matching TRBD2 (5 bases). The DNA end lines up better with TRBJ2-7; the J call may be wrong. Germline CDR1 SGHDT, CDR2 YYEEEE. The CDR3 is 14 residues long. CDR3 nucleotides: TGTGCCAGCAGCAAGGAGGTTGGGGTACGCGAGCAGTACTTC. This translates into CASSKEVGVREQYF.

V is TRBV28 and J is TRBJ1-5, with 7 nucleotides matching TRBD1. Germline V gene data show CDR1 as MDHEN and CDR2 as SYDVKM. The V gene end was trimmed by 8 bases and the J gene end by 6 bases; junction bases not matched to a gene: 13. This CDR3 spans 15 amino acids. The CDR3 sequence is CASWGRDRAGQPQHF. The CDR3 coding sequence is TGTGCCAGCTGGGGACGAGACAGGGCTGGTCAGCCCCAGCATTTT. Drawing the rest from reference TRBV28 and TRBJ1-5, the complete variable domain is DVKVTQSSRYLVKRTGEKVFLECVQDMDHENMFWYRQDPGLGLRLIYFSYDVKMKEKGDIPEGYSVSREKKERFSLILESASTNQTSMYLCASWGRDRAGQPQHFGDGTRLSIL.

The chain carries TRBV2 and TRBJ2-5; weak D call: TRBD2 (5 bases). V lost 3 bases to trimming and J lost 5 bases, with 10 bases between them. The CDR3 loop spans 13 amino acids. Germline loops: CDR1 SNHLY, CDR2 FYNNEI. CDR3 amino acids: CASSDAGVETQYF. The DNA for the CDR3 is TGTGCCAGCAGTGATGCCGGGGTCGAGACCCAGTACTTC.

V usage is TRBV7-2 and J usage is TRBJ2-1; the match to TRBD1 covers 8 bases. The V gene's germline CDR1 is SGHTA and CDR2 FQGNSA. The V segment lost 2 bases and the J segment 3 bases; nucleotides outside the gene matches: 9. The CDR3 contains 17 residues. Written as DNA, the CDR3 is TGTGCCAGCAGCTTAATCTCCAGGACAGGGTACTACAATGAGCAGTTCTTC. The encoded protein is CASSLISRTGYYNEQFF.

V gene TRBV7-2 combines with J gene TRBJ2-7, with D perhaps matching TRBD2 (7 bases). Germline V gene lookup returns CDR1 SGHTA and CDR2 FQGNSA. The CDR3 contains 14 residues. V lost 5 bases and J lost 3, with 14 bases in between. The CDR3 sequence: CASSTRGAIYEQYF. CDR3 DNA sequence: TGTGCCAGCAGCACCCGGGGGGCTATCTACGAGCAGTACTTC.

The rearrangement uses TRBV4-1 and TRBJ2-1; 7 bases are shared with TRBD1. Germline-derived CDR1 and CDR2 are MGHRA and YSYEKL. V trimming: 4 bases; J trimming: 8 bases; junction bases outside the gene matches: 8. The CDR3 runs to 14 residues. In DNA, the CDR3 is TGCGCCAGCAGCCTAGACAGGGTAGTGGATGAGCAGTTCTTC. Translated, it gives CASSLDRVVDEQFF.

Notes on this clone: Other nucleotide sequences from this sample produce the same CDR3. The V gene is TRBV18, the J gene TRBJ2-7; D call uncertain. Looked up from germline, CDR1 is KGHSH and CDR2 is LQKENI. The CDR3 has 13 residues. V was clipped by 2 bases and J by 0 bases, with 5 bases between them. CDR3 sequence (DNA): TGTGCCAGCTCACCAACAGCCTCCTACGAGCAGTACTTC. It is translated as CASSPTASYEQYF.

This chain joins TRBV19 and TRBJ2-7; TRBD2 matches at 9 bases. Germline CDR1 reads LNHDA; CDR2 reads SQIVND (reference sequence). V gave up 7 bases and J gave up 3 bases; unmatched junction bases: 13. The CDR3 is 16 residues long. The CDR3 spells CASTARGVAGVYEQYF. The CDR3 DNA reads as TGTGCCAGTACCGCCCGGGGGGTAGCGGGAGTCTACGAGCAGTACTTC. Variable domain in full (rest from reference TRBV19 and TRBJ2-7): DGGITQSPKYLFRKEGQNVTLSCEQNLNHDAMYWYRQDPGQGLRLIYYSQIVNDFQKGDIAEGYSVSREKKESFPLTVTSAQKNPTAFYLCASTARGVAGVYEQYFGPGTRLTVT.

The chain employs TRBV4-3 and TRBJ2-7; 7 nucleotides line up with TRBD2. The CDR3 covers 17 residues. CDR1 and CDR2 from the germline V gene are LGHNA and YSLEER. Unmatched junction bases numbered 13, after V lost 1 base and J lost 4 bases. CDR3 loop: CASSQGRSGTKGYEQYF. In DNA form, the CDR3 reads TGCGCCAGCAGCCAAGGTCGGTCGGGGACTAAGGGGTACGAGCAGTACTTC.

The chain has TRBV6-1 and TRBJ2-3; 7 nucleotides agree with TRBD2. V trimming: 1 base; J trimming: 11 bases; junction bases outside the gene matches: 3. There are 12 residues in the CDR3. CDR1 and CDR2 from the germline V gene are MNHNS and SASEGT. This chain's CDR3 is CASSEGGGGQYF. The CDR3 region has the DNA TGTGCCAGCAGTGAAGGGGGGGGAGGGCAGTATTTT.

V gene TRBV4-3 combines with J gene TRBJ2-1; 12 nucleotides line up with TRBD2. Germline V gene lookup returns CDR1 LGHNA and CDR2 YSLEER. V was clipped by 0 bases and J by 6 bases; unmatched bases: 6. The CDR3 is 17 residues long. This CDR3 is CASSQDYGTSGSNEQFF. DNA of the CDR3: TGCGCCAGCAGCCAAGATTACGGGACTAGCGGGTCCAATGAGCAGTTCTTC.

This clone was counted a few times. J is TRBJ2-7 and V is TRBV6-6; 10 bases map to TRBD1. With 6 bases clipped from V and 0 bases from J, the junction kept 5 bases outside the gene matches. This CDR3 comprises 15 residues. CDR1 MNHNY and CDR2 SVGAGI come from the germline V gene (reference sequence). DNA of the CDR3: TGTGCCAGCAGCCGATGGACAGGGGGCTCCTACGAGCAGTACTTC. Its translation is CASSRWTGGSYEQYF.

On this clone: Other DNA sequences in this sample translate to the same CDR3. V and J are TRBV18 and TRBJ2-7; D gene ambiguous. Per the germline V gene, CDR1 is KGHSH and CDR2 is LQKENI. The CDR3 covers 12 residues. V lost 3 bases, J lost 1 base, and 4 bases lay in between. The CDR3 reads CASSPSSYEQYF. In nucleotides, the CDR3 is TGTGCCAGCTCACCCTCGTCCTACGAGCAGTACTTC.

J is TRBJ1-1 and V is TRBV2; tentative D call: TRBD1 (5 bases). Germline CDR1 and CDR2: SNHLY and FYNNEI. The CDR3 is 15 residues long. Trimming removed 7 bases at V and 3 bases at J, with 18 bases between. This CDR3 reads CASIWQGGIDTEAFF. CDR3 nucleotide sequence: TGTGCCAGCATATGGCAGGGCGGCATAGACACTGAAGCTTTCTTT.

The V call is TRBV11-1, the J call TRBJ2-7; D call uncertain. The CDR3 extends over 13 amino acids. The germline V and J ends were trimmed by 1 base and 3 bases, with 7 bases remaining between them. Germline V gives CDR1 SGHAT, CDR2 FQDESV (reference sequence). Here the CDR3 reads CASSLGLNYEQYF. CDR3 sequence (DNA): TGTGCCAGCAGCTTAGGCTTAAACTACGAGCAGTACTTC. The whole variable domain, filled in from reference TRBV11-1 and TRBJ2-7, reads EAEVAQSPRYKITEKSQAVAFWCDPISGHATLYWYRQILGQGPELLVQFQDESVVDDSQLPKDRFSAERLKGVDSTLKIQPAELGDSAMYLCASSLGLNYEQYFGPGTRLTVT.

CDR3 in DNA: TGTGCCAGCAGACCCCTTTCGCAGTATTTT. As protein: CASRPLSQYF. This sequence joins TRBV5-8 and TRBJ2-3; D is unresolved. Germline V gene sequence: CDR1 SGHTS, CDR2 YDEGEE. There are 10 residues in the CDR3. V gave up 5 bases and J gave up 10 bases, with 8 bases separating them.

This chain links TRBV2 with TRBJ1-1, with D perhaps TRBD1 (6 bases). Germline V CDR1 and CDR2: SNHLY, FYNNEI. CDR3 length equals 14 residues. Deletions cut 9 bases from V and 1 base from J, with 15 bases between. The CDR3 protein is CASAYRVGNTEAFF. The CDR3 region has the DNA TGTGCCAGTGCCTACAGGGTAGGGAACACTGAAGCTTTCTTT.

This chain uses TRBV7-8 with TRBJ2-5; a weak D match, TRBD2 (5 bases). The CDR3 spans 14 residues. Germline CDR1 and CDR2: SGHVS and FQNEAQ. Trimming removed 2 bases at V and 0 bases at J, with 7 bases between. The CDR3 sequence is CASSLSGNQETQYF. CDR3 in DNA: TGTGCCAGCAGCTTATCGGGGAACCAAGAGACCCAGTACTTC.

The chain uses TRBV7-2 and TRBJ2-2; no reliable D call. This CDR3 contains 15 residues. CDR1 SGHTA and CDR2 FQGNSA come from the germline V gene. The germline V and J ends were trimmed by 3 bases and 1 base, with 9 bases remaining between them. The CDR3 sequence: CASSFDHRNTGELFF. The DNA for the CDR3 is TGTGCCAGCAGCTTTGACCACAGGAACACCGGGGAGCTGTTTTTT.